Described below is a single T cell receptor beta chain sequence and its context. These data originate in a study of PD-L1 blockade in urothelial cancer. The repertoire was sequenced with immunoSEQ multiplex PCR; TCRdb's copy has only in-frame clones and lacks some. The repertoire holds about 88,000 clones, with 89% as singletons. This sample's time point: pretreatment peripheral blood. V shed 3 bases, J shed 3 bases, and the junction held 2 bases outside the gene matches. Germline V gene lookup returns CDR1 SGHDT and CDR2 YYEEEE. The CDR3 extends over 14 amino acids. The chain couples TRBV5-6 to TRBJ2-1; TRBD2 agrees at 8 bases. The source material was PBMCs, sampled around atezolizumab (anti-PD-L1) treatment. The clonotype comes from a woman older than 75 with urothelial cancer. CDR3 region: CASSSGLVYNEQFF. CDR3 nucleotides: TGTGCCAGCAGCTCGGGACTAGTCTACAATGAGCAGTTCTTC.